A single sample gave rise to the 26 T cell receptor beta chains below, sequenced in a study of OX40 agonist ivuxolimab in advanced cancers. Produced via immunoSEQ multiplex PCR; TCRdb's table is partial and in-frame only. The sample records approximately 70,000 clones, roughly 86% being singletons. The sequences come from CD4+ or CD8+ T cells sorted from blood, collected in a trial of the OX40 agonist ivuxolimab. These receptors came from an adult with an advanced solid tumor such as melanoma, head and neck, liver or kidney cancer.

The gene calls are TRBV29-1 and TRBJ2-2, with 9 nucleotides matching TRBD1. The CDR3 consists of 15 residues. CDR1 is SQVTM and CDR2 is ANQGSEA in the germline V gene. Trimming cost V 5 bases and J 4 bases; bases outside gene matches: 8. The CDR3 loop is CSVSRDRVSTGELFF. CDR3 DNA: TGCAGCGTTTCCCGGGACAGGGTTTCCACCGGGGAGCTGTTTTTT.

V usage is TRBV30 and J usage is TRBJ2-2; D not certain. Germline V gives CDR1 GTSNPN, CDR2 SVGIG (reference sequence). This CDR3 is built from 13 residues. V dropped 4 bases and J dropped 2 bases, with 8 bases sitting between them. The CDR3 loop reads CAWNWLNTGELFF. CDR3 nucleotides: TGTGCCTGGAACTGGCTAAACACCGGGGAGCTGTTTTTT.

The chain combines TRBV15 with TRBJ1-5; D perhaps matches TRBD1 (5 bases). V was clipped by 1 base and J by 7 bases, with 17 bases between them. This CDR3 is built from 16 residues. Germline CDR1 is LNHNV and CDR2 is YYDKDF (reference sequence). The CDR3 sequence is CATSRGGDRRTQPQHF. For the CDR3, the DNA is TGTGCCACCAGCAGAGGAGGGGATAGGCGGACCCAGCCCCAGCATTTT.

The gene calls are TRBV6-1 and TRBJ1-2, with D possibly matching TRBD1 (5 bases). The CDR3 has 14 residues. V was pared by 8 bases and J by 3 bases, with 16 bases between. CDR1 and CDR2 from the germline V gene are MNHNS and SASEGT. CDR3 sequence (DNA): TGTGCCAGCGCGGGCCTCACAGGACACTATGGCTACACCTTC. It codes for CASAGLTGHYGYTF.

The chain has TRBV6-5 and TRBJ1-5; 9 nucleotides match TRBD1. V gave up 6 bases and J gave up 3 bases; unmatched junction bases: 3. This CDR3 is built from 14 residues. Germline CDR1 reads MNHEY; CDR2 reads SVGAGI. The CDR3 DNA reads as TGTGCCAGCAGGAGGACAGGGGACAATCAGCCCCAGCATTTT. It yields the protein CASRRTGDNQPQHF.

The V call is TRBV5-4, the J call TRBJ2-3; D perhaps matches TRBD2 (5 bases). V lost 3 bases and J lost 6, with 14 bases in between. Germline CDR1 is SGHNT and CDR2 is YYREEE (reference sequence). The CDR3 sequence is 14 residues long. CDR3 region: CASSSGLEADTQYF. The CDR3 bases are TGTGCCAGCAGCTCGGGATTAGAGGCTGATACGCAGTATTTT.

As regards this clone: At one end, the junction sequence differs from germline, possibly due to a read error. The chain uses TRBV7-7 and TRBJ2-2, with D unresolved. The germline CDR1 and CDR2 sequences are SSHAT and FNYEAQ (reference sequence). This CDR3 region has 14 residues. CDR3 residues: CASSLLGNTGELFF. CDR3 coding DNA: TGTGCTAGCAGCTTATTGGGTAACACCGGGGAGCTGTTTTTT.

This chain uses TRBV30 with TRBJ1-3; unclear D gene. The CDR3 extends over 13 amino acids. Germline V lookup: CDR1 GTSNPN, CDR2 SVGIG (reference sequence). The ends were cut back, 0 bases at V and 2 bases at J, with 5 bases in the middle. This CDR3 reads CAWSVTAGNTIYF. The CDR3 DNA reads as TGTGCCTGGAGTGTCACAGCTGGAAACACCATATATTTT.

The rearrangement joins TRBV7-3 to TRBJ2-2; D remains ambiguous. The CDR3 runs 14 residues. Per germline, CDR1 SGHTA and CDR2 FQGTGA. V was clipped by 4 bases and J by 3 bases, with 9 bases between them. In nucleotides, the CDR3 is TGTGCCAGCAGCTACGACCGGTACACCGGGGAGCTGTTTTTT. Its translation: CASSYDRYTGELFF. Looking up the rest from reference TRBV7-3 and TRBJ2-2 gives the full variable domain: GAGVSQTPSNKVTEKGKYVELRCDPISGHTALYWYRQSLGQGPEFLIYFQGTGAADDSGLPNDRFFAVRPEGSVSTLKIQRTERGDSAVYLCASSYDRYTGELFFGEGSRLTVL.

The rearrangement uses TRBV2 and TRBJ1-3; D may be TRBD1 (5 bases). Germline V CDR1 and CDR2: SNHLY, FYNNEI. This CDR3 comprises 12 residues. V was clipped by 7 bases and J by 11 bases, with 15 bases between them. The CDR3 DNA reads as TGTGCCAGCAATAAGGGCAGGGAGGCCATATATTTT. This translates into CASNKGREAIYF.

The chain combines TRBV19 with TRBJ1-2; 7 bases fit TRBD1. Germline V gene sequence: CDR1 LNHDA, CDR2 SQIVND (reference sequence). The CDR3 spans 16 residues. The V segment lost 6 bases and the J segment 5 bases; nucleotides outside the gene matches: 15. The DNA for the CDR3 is TGTGCCAGTAGCGATCCTGGACAGGCCTTTTGGTATGGCTACACCTTC. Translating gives CASSDPGQAFWYGYTF. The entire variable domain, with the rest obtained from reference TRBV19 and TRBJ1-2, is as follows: DGGITQSPKYLFRKEGQNVTLSCEQNLNHDAMYWYRQDPGQGLRLIYYSQIVNDFQKGDIAEGYSVSREKKESFPLTVTSAQKNPTAFYLCASSDPGQAFWYGYTFGSGTRLTVV.

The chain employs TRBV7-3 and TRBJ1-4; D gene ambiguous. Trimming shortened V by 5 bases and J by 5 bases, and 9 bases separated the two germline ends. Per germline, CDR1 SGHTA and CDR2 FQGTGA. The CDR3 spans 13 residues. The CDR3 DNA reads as TGTGCCAGCAGCACCGACCTAAATGAAAAACTGTTTTTT. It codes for CASSTDLNEKLFF. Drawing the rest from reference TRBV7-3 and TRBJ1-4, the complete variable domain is GAGVSQTPSNKVTEKGKYVELRCDPISGHTALYWYRQSLGQGPEFLIYFQGTGAADDSGLPNDRFFAVRPEGSVSTLKIQRTERGDSAVYLCASSTDLNEKLFFGSGTQLSVL.

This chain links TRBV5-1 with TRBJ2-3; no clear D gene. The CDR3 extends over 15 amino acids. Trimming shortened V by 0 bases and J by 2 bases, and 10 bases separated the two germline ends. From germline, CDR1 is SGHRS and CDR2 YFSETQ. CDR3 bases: TGCGCCAGCAGCTTGGAGACGGGTTCCACAGATACGCAGTATTTT. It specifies CASSLETGSTDTQYF.

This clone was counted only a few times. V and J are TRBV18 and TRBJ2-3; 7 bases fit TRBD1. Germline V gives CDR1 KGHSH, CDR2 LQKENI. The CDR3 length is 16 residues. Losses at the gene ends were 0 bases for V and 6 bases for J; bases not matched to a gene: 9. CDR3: CASSPPIGGAEDTQYF. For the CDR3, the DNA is TGTGCCAGCTCACCACCTATAGGGGGCGCGGAGGATACGCAGTATTTT.

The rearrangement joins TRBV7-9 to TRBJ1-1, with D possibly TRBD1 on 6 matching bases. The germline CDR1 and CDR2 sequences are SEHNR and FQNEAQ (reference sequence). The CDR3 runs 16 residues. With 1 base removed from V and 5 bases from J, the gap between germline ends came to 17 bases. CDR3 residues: CASSLGGQGLGTEAFF. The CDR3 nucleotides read TGTGCCAGCAGCTTAGGGGGGCAGGGATTAGGTACTGAAGCTTTCTTT.

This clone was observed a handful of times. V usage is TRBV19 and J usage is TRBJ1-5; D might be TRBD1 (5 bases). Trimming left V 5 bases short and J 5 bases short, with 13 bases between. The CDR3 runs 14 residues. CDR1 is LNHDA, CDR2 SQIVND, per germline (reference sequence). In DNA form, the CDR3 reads TGTGCCAGTAGTGGTAGACAGCCTGATCAGCCCCAGCATTTT. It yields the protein CASSGRQPDQPQHF.

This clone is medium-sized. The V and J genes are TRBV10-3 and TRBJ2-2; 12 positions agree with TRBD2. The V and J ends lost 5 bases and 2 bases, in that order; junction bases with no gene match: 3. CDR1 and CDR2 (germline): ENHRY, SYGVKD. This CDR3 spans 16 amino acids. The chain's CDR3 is CAISRLAGANTGELFF. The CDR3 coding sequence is TGTGCCATCAGTCGACTAGCGGGGGCAAACACCGGGGAGCTGTTTTTT.

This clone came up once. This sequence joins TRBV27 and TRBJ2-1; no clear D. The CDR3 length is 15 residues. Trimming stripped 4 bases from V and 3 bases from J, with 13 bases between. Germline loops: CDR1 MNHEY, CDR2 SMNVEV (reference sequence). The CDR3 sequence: CASSSRRLYYNEQFF. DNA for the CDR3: TGTGCCAGCAGTTCCCGACGGCTATACTACAATGAGCAGTTCTTC.

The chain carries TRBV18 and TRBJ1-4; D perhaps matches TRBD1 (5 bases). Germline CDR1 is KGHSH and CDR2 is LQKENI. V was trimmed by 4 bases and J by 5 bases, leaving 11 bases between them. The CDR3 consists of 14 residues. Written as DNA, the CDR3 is TGTGCCAGCTCACAAGGGACCTCGAATGAAAAACTGTTTTTT. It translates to CASSQGTSNEKLFF. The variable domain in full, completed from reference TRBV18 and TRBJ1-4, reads NAGVMQNPRHLVRRRGQEARLRCSPMKGHSHVYWYRQLPEEGLKFMVYLQKENIIDESGMPKERFSAEFPKEGPSILRIQQVVRGDSAAYFCASSQGTSNEKLFFGSGTQLSVL.

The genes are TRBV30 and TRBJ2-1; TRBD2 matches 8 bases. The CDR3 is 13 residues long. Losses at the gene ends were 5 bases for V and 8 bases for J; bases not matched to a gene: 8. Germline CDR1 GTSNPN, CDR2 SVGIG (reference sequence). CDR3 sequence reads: CAWGTGGPHEQFF. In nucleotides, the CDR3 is TGTGCCTGGGGAACGGGAGGGCCTCATGAGCAGTTCTTC.

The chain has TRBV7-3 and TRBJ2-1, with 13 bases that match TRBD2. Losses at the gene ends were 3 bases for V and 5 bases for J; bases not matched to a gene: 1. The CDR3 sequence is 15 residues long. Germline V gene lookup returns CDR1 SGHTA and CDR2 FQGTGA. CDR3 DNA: TGTGCCAGCAGCTTCGGGACTAGCGGGGACAATGAGCAGTTCTTC. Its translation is CASSFGTSGDNEQFF.

DNA of the CDR3: TGTGCCAGCAAGCTCCTCAAAACTAATGAAAAACTGTTTTTT. Translated: CASKLLKTNEKLFF. This rearrangement joins TRBV6-5 to TRBJ1-4; D gene ambiguous. The CDR3 is made up of 14 amino acids. V gave up 7 bases and J gave up 1 base, with 10 bases separating them. In germline, CDR1 is MNHEY, CDR2 SVGAGI.

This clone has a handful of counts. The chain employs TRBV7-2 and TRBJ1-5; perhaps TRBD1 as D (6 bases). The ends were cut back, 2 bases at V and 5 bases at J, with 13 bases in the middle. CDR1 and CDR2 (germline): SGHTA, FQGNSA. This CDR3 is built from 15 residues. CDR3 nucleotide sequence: TGTGCCAGCAGCTTACAAACAGGGAGAGATCAGCCCCAGCATTTT. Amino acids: CASSLQTGRDQPQHF.

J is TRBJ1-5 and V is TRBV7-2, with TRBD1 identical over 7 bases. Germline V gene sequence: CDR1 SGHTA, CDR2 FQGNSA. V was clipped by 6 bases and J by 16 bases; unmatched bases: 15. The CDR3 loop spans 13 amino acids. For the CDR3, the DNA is TGTGCCAGCAGGGGTGGGGGCAGGGGGACCACACATTTT. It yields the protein CASRGGGRGTTHF.

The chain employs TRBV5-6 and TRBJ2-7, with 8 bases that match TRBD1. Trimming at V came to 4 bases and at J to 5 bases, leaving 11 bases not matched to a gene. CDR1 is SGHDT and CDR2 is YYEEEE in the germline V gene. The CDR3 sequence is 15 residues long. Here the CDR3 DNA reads TGTGCCAGCAGCGTGGGGACAGGCTCCTGGAACGAGCAGTACTTC. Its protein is CASSVGTGSWNEQYF. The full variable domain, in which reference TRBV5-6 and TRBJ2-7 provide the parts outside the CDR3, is DAGVTQSPTHLIKTRGQQVTLRCSPKSGHDTVSWYQQALGQGPQFIFQYYEEEERQRGNFPDRFSGHQFPNYSSELNVNALLLGDSALYLCASSVGTGSWNEQYFGPGTRLTVT.

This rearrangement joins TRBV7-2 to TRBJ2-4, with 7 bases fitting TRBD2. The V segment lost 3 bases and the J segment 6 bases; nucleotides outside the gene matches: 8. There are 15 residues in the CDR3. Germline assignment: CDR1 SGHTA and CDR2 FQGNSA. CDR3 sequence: CASSFGGSGGNIQYF. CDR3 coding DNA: TGTGCCAGCAGCTTCGGCGGGAGTGGTGGAAACATTCAGTACTTC.